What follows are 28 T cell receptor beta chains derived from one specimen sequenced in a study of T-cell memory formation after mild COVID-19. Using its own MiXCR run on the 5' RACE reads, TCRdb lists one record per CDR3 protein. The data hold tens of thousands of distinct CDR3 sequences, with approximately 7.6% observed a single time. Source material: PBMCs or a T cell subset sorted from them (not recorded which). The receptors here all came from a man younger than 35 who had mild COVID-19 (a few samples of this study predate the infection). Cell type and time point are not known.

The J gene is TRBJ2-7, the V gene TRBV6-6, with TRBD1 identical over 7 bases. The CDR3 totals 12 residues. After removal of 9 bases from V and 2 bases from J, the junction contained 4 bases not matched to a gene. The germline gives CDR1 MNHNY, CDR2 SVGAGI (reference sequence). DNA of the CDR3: TGTGCCAGTGGGACAGCGACCTACGAGCAGTACTTC. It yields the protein CASGTATYEQYF.

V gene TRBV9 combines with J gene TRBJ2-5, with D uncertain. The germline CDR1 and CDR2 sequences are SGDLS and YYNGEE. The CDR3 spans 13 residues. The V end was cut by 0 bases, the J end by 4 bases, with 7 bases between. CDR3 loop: CASSVAVGETQYF. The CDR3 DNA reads TGTGCCAGCAGCGTAGCTGTGGGAGAGACCCAGTACTTC. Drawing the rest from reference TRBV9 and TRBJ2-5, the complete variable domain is DSGVTQTPKHLITATGQRVTLRCSPRSGDLSVYWYQQSLDQGLQFLIQYYNGEERAKGNILERFSAQQFPDLHSELNLSSLELGDSALYFCASSVAVGETQYFGPGTRLLVL.

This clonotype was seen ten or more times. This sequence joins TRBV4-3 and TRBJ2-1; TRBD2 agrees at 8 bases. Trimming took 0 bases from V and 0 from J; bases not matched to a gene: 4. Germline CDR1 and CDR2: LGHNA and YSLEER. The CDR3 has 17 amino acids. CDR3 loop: CASSQDPGGASYNEQFF. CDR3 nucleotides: TGCGCCAGCAGCCAAGATCCCGGGGGGGCCTCCTACAATGAGCAGTTCTTC.

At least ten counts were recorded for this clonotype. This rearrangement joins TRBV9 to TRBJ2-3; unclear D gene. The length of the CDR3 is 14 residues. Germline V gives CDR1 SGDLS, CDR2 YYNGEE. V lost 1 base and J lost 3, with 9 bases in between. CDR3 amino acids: CASSVLGNTDTQYF. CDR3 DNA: TGTGCCAGCAGCGTATTGGGGAATACAGATACGCAGTATTTT.

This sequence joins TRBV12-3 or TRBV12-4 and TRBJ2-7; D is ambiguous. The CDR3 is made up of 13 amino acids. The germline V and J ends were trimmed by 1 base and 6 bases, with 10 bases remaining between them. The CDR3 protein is CASSLGDLGEQYF. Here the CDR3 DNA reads TGTGCCAGCAGTTTAGGGGATTTAGGCGAGCAGTACTTC.

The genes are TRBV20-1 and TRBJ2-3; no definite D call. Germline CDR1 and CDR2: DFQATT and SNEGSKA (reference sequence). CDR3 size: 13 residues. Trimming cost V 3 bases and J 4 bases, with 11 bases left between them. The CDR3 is CSASISIADTQYF. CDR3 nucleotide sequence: TGCAGTGCTAGTATTTCAATCGCAGATACGCAGTATTTT.

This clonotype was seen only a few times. The CDR3 reads CASSSPGTGNYGYTF. CDR3 DNA sequence: TGTGCCAGCAGTTCGCCCGGGACAGGGAACTATGGCTACACCTTC. V usage is TRBV12-3 or TRBV12-4 and J usage is TRBJ1-2, with 9 bases lining up with TRBD1. V was clipped by 4 bases and J by 2 bases; unmatched bases: 5. The CDR3 contains 15 residues.

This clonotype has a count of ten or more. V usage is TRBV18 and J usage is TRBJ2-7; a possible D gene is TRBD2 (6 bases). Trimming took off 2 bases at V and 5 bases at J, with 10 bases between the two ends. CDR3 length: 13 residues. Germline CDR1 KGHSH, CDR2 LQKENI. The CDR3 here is CASSPGGMDEQYF. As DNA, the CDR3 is TGTGCCAGCTCACCAGGAGGGATGGACGAGCAGTACTTC.

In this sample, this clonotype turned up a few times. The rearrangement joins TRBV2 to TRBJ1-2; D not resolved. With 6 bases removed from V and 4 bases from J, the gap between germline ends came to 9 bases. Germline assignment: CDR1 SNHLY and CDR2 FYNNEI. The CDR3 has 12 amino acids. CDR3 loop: CASRRESYGYTF. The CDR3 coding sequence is TGTGCCAGCAGAAGGGAATCCTATGGCTACACCTTC.

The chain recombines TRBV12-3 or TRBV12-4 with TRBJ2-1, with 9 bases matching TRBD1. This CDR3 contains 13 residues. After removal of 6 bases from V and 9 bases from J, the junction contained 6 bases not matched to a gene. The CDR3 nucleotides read TGTGCCAGCAGGCCGGGACAGGGCGGTGAGCAGTTCTTC. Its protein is CASRPGQGGEQFF.

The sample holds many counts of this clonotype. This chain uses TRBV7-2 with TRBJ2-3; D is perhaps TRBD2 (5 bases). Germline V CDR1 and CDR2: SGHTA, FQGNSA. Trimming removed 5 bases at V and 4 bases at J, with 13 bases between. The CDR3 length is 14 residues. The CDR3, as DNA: TGTGCCAGCAGCGCGGGCCCCGTCGCAGATACGCAGTATTTT. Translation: CASSAGPVADTQYF. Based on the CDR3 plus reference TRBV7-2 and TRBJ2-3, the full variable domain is GAGVSQSPSNKVTEKGKDVELRCDPISGHTALYWYRQSLGQGLEFLIYFQGNSAPDKSGLPSDRFSAERTGGSVSTLTIQRTQQEDSAVYLCASSAGPVADTQYFGPGTRLTVL.

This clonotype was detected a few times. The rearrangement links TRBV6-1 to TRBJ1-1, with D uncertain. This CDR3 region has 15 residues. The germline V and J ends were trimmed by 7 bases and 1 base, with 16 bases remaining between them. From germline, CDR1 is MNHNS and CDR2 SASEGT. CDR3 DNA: TGTGCCAGCACCCTCACATGGGAGGGGAACACTGAAGCTTTCTTT. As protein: CASTLTWEGNTEAFF.

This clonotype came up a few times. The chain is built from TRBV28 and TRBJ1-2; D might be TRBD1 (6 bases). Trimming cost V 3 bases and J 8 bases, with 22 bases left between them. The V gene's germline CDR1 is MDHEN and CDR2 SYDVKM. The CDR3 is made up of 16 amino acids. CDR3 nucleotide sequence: TGTGCCAGCAGTTTGGGCAAAACAGGGCAAGCTCGGGGCTACACCTTC. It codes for CASSLGKTGQARGYTF.

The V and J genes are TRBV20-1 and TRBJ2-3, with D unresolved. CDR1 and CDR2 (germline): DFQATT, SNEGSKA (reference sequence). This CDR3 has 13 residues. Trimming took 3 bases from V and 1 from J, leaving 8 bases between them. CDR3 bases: TGCAGTGCTAGGCCCGGAGGCACAGATACGCAGTATTTT. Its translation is CSARPGGTDTQYF.

For the CDR3, the DNA is TGTGCCAGCAGCGTAGGGGTGGGGCTGTCTCGCTATGGCTACACCTTC. Protein product: CASSVGVGLSRYGYTF. The V call is TRBV9, the J call TRBJ1-2, with D tentatively TRBD1 (5 bases). The CDR3 has 16 amino acids. From germline, CDR1 is SGDLS and CDR2 YYNGEE. V was cut by 0 bases and J by 4 bases, with 16 bases left in between.

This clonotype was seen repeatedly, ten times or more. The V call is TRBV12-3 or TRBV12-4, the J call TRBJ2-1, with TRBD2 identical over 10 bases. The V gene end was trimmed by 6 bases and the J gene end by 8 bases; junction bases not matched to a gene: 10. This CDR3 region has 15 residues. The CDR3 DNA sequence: TGTGCCAGCAGACGAGCGGGGGGGCCCATGTATGAGCAGTTCTTC. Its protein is CASRRAGGPMYEQFF.

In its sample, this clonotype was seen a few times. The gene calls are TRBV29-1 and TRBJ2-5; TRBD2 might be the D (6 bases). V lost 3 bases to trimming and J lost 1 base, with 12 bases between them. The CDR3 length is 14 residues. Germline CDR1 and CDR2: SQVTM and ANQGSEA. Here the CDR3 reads CSVDLEGSQETQYF. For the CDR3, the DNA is TGCAGCGTTGATCTGGAGGGCTCCCAAGAGACCCAGTACTTC.

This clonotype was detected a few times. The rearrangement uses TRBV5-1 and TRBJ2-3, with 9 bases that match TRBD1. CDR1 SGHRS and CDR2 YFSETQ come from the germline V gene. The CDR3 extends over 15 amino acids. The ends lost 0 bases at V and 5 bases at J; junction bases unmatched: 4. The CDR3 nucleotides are TGCGCCAGCAGCTTGGATAGACAGGGGGGAGATACGCAGTATTTT. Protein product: CASSLDRQGGDTQYF.

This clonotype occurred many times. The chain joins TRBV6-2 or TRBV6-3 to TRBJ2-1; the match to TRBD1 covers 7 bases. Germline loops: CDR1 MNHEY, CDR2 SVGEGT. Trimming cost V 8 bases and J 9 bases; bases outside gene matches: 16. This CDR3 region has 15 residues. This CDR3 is CASRHWREQGPEQFF. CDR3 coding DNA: TGTGCCAGCCGTCACTGGCGAGAACAGGGGCCTGAGCAGTTCTTC.

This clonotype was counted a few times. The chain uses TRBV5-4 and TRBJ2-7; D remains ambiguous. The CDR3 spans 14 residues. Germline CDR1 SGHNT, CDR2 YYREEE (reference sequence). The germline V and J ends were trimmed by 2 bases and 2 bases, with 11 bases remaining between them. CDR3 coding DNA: TGTGCCAGCAGCTTTATGGGATTTACCTACGAGCAGTACGTC. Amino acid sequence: CASSFMGFTYEQYV.

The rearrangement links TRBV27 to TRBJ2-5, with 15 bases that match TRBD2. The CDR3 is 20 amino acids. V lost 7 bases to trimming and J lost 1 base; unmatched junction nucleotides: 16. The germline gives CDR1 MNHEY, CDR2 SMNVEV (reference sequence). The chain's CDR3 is CASKSIGSGLAGGSQETQYF. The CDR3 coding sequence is TGTGCCAGCAAATCCATCGGCTCGGGACTAGCGGGGGGTAGCCAAGAGACCCAGTACTTC.

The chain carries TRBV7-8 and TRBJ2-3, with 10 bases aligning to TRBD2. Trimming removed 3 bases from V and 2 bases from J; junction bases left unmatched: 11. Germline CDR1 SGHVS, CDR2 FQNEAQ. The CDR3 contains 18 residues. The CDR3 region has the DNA TGTGCCAGCAGCTTGATAGTAGCGGGGGGTACTATCACAGATACGCAGTATTTT. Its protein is CASSLIVAGGTITDTQYF. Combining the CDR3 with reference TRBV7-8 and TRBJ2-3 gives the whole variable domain GAGVSQSPRYKVAKRGQDVALRCDPISGHVSLFWYQQALGQGPEFLTYFQNEAQLDKSGLPSDRFFAERPEGSVSTLKIQRTQQEDSAVYLCASSLIVAGGTITDTQYFGPGTRLTVL.

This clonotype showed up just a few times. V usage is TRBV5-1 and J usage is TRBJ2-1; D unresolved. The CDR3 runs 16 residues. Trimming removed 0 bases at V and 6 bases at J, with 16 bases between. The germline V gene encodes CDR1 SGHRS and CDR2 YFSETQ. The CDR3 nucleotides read TGCGCCAGCAGCTTGGCCGCGGTCGGCCGCCTCAATGAGCAGTTCTTC. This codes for CASSLAAVGRLNEQFF.

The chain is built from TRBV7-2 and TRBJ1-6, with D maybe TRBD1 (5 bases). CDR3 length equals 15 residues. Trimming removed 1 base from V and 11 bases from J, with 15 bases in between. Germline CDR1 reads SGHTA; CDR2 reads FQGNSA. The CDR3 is CASSLVKGTRTPLHF. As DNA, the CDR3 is TGTGCCAGCAGCTTAGTTAAGGGGACGCGTACACCCCTCCACTTT.

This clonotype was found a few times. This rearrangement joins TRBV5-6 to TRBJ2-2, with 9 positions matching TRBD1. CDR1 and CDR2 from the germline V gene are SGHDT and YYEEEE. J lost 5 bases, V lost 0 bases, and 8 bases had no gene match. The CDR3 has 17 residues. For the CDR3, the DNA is TGTGCCAGCAGCTTGGGGGCCGGGACAGGGTTAACCGGGGAGCTGTTTTTT. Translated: CASSLGAGTGLTGELFF.

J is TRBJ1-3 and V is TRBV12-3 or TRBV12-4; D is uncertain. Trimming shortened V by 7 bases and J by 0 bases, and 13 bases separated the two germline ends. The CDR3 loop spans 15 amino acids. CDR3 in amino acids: CASKLLATSGNTIYF. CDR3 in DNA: TGTGCCAGCAAGCTCTTGGCGACCTCTGGAAACACCATATATTTT.

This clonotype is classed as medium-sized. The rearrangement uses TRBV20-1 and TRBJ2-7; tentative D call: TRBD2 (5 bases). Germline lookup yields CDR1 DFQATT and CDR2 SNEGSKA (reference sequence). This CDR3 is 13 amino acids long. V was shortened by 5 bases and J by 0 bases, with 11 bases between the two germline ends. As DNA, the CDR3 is TGCAGTGCTGACACCGGGGACTCCTACGAGCAGTACTTC. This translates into CSADTGDSYEQYF.

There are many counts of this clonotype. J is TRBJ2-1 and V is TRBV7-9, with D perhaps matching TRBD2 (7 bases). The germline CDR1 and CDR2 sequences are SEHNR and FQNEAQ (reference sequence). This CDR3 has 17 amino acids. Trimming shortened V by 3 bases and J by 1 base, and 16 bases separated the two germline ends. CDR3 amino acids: CASSFSGGSRSYNEQFF. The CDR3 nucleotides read TGTGCCAGCAGCTTCTCGGGGGGCTCTCGGTCCTACAATGAGCAGTTCTTC.